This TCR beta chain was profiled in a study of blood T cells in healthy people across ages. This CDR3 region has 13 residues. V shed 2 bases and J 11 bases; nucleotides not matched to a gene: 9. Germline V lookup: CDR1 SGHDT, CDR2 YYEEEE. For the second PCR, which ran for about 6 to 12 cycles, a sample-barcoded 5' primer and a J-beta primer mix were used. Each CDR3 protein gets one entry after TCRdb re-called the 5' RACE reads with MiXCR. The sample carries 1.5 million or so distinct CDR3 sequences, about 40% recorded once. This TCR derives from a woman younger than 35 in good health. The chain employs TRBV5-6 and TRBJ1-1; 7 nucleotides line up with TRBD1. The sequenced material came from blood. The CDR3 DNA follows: TGTGCCAGCAGCTTCGGACAGGTCCGAGAGGCTTTCTTT. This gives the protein CASSFGQVREAFF. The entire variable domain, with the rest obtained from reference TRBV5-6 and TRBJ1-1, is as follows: DAGVTQSPTHLIKTRGQQVTLRCSPKSGHDTVSWYQQALGQGPQFIFQYYEEEERQRGNFPDRFSGHQFPNYSSELNVNALLLGDSALYLCASSFGQVREAFFGQGTRLTVV.